Shown below are 28 T cell receptor beta chains from a single sample sequenced in a study of T cell responses to AZD1222 COVID-19 vaccine. Sequencing was performed with immunoSEQ multiplex PCR; in TCRdb, only in-frame clones are kept and a portion is missing. Of roughly 110,000 clones in the sample, roughly nine tenths are singletons; the top ten hold approximately 4%. The sequences come from peripheral blood, collected on day 0 of AZD1222 vaccination. These receptors all come from an adult in good health.

This clone showed up just a few times. The chain has TRBV30 and TRBJ2-7; D ambiguous. Trimming removed 5 bases at V and 7 bases at J, with 15 bases between. The CDR3 sequence is 12 residues long. The V gene's germline CDR1 is GTSNPN and CDR2 SVGIG (reference sequence). The CDR3 nucleotides read TGTGCCTGGGTGGGCTTTACTGGGGAGCAGTACTTC. Translation gives CAWVGFTGEQYF.

CDR3 DNA: TGTGCCAGTCGACAGGGGGCGGTCGACGAGCAGTACTTC. It codes for CASRQGAVDEQYF. The chain links TRBV19 to TRBJ2-7; 10 positions match TRBD1. CDR3 size: 13 residues. V was clipped by 8 bases and J by 5 bases; unmatched bases: 6. Germline V gives CDR1 LNHDA, CDR2 SQIVND (reference sequence).

The V and J genes are TRBV19 and TRBJ1-1, with 10 nucleotides matching TRBD1. The CDR3 runs to 14 residues. The J segment lost 6 bases and the V segment lost 1 base, leaving 2 bases of the junction unmatched. The V gene's germline CDR1 is LNHDA and CDR2 SQIVND (reference sequence). CDR3 protein: CASSIGQGAAEAFF. CDR3 DNA: TGTGCCAGTAGTATAGGACAGGGGGCGGCTGAAGCTTTCTTT.

This chain joins TRBV27 and TRBJ1-1; D gene unclear. The CDR3 runs 14 residues. The V gene lost 3 bases and the J gene lost 2 bases, with 10 bases spanning the gap. Looked up from germline, CDR1 is MNHEY and CDR2 is SMNVEV (reference sequence). CDR3 bases: TGTGCCAGCAGTTTCTGGGCGGGAAACACTGAAGCTTTCTTT. Translating it yields CASSFWAGNTEAFF.

The genes are TRBV28 and TRBJ1-1; D perhaps matches TRBD1 (6 bases). This CDR3 has 15 amino acids. Trimming stripped 2 bases from V and 1 base from J, with 11 bases between. Germline CDR1 and CDR2: MDHEN and SYDVKM. The CDR3 loop is CASSLARGANTEAFF. The CDR3 DNA reads as TGTGCCAGCAGTTTAGCACGGGGGGCGAACACTGAAGCTTTCTTT.

This rearrangement joins TRBV19 to TRBJ1-1; D is ambiguous. This CDR3 contains 11 residues. Germline V gene lookup returns CDR1 LNHDA and CDR2 SQIVND (reference sequence). The V end lost 4 bases, the J end lost 7 bases, and 7 bases lay between the germline ends. CDR3 sequence (DNA): TGTGCCAGTAGTAACCGGCTTGAAGCTTTCTTT. This sequence encodes CASSNRLEAFF.

CDR3 loop: CASSVDGGGATDTQYF. DNA for the CDR3: TGTGCCAGCAGCGTAGACGGCGGGGGAGCCACAGATACGCAGTATTTT. V is TRBV9 and J is TRBJ2-3; 7 nucleotides agree with TRBD2. V was pared by 0 bases and J by 2 bases, with 6 bases of the junction left unmatched. The CDR3 runs to 16 residues. Germline lookup yields CDR1 SGDLS and CDR2 YYNGEE.

The chain joins TRBV5-4 to TRBJ2-7, with D perhaps TRBD1 (6 bases). The germline V gene has CDR1 SGHNT and CDR2 YYREEE (reference sequence). CDR3 size: 14 residues. V was cut by 0 bases and J by 4 bases, with 11 bases left in between. This CDR3 is CASSLAQGSYEQYF. Here the CDR3 DNA reads TGTGCCAGCAGCTTGGCCCAGGGGTCATACGAGCAGTACTTC.

The J gene is TRBJ2-5, the V gene TRBV6-2 or TRBV6-3; D not resolved. There are 14 residues in the CDR3. Germline values: CDR1 MNHEY, CDR2 SVGEGT. V lost 3 bases and J 4 bases, leaving 12 bases between the germline ends. CDR3 protein: CASSYTSVGETQYF. The CDR3 nucleotides read TGTGCCAGCAGTTATACTTCGGTGGGAGAGACCCAGTACTTC.

The chain employs TRBV11-3 and TRBJ2-3, with D perhaps TRBD1 or TRBD2 (6 bases each). The ends were cut back, 0 bases at V and 4 bases at J, with 11 bases in the middle. Germline-derived CDR1 and CDR2 are SGHNT and YENEEA. The CDR3 spans 15 residues. The CDR3 DNA follows: TGTGCCAGCAGCTTAGATGGGGGGCGCTCAGATACGCAGTATTTT. Translating it yields CASSLDGGRSDTQYF.

V gene TRBV7-9 combines with J gene TRBJ2-2, with TRBD1 matching 7 bases. The CDR3 consists of 16 residues. Germline V CDR1 and CDR2: SEHNR, FQNEAQ (reference sequence). V trimming: 7 bases; J trimming: 1 base; junction bases outside the gene matches: 9. The DNA for the CDR3 is TGTGCCAGCAACCCCTCTCGGACAGGGAACACCGGGGAGCTGTTTTTT. It translates to CASNPSRTGNTGELFF.

This rearrangement joins TRBV11-1 to TRBJ1-1, with 7 nucleotides matching TRBD1. V trimming: 7 bases; J trimming: 0 bases; junction bases outside the gene matches: 2. Germline V CDR1 and CDR2: SGHAT, FQDESV (reference sequence). This CDR3 comprises 13 residues. The CDR3 loop is CASMGQMNTEAFF. The CDR3 coding sequence is TGTGCCAGCATGGGACAGATGAACACTGAAGCTTTCTTT. The complete variable domain, with remaining parts taken from reference TRBV11-1 and TRBJ1-1, reads EAEVAQSPRYKITEKSQAVAFWCDPISGHATLYWYRQILGQGPELLVQFQDESVVDDSQLPKDRFSAERLKGVDSTLKIQPAELGDSAMYLCASMGQMNTEAFFGQGTRLTVV.

The V call is TRBV3-1 (or the pseudogene TRBV3-2), the J call TRBJ2-3; 12 bases agree with TRBD2. CDR3 size: 15 residues. The germline V gene encodes CDR1 LGHDT and CDR2 YNNKEL (reference sequence). V lost 3 bases to trimming and J lost 5 bases; unmatched junction nucleotides: 3. The CDR3 DNA follows: TGTGCCAGCAGCCAGCTAGCGGGGGGGAGAGATACGCAGTATTTT. Protein: CASSQLAGGRDTQYF.

The chain couples TRBV11-2 to TRBJ1-6, with 8 bases that match TRBD1. The V segment lost 6 bases and the J segment 9 bases; nucleotides outside the gene matches: 13. The CDR3 has 16 amino acids. In germline, CDR1 is SGHAT, CDR2 FQNNGV. The CDR3: CASSAPGQVLRSPLHF. The CDR3 DNA reads as TGTGCCAGCAGTGCGCCGGGACAGGTACTTCGTTCACCCCTCCACTTT. Based on the CDR3 plus reference TRBV11-2 and TRBJ1-6, the full variable domain is EAGVAQSPRYKIIEKRQSVAFWCNPISGHATLYWYQQILGQGPKLLIQFQNNGVVDDSQLPKDRFSAERLKGVDSTLKIQPAKLEDSAVYLCASSAPGQVLRSPLHFGNGTRLTVT.

The chain uses TRBV6-5 and TRBJ1-2; TRBD1 is a possible D gene (5 bases). Germline CDR1 is MNHEY and CDR2 is SVGAGI. With 2 bases removed from V and 8 bases from J, the gap between germline ends came to 12 bases. The CDR3 is 13 residues long. CDR3 sequence reads: CASSYGADEGYTF. For the CDR3, the DNA is TGTGCCAGCAGTTACGGGGCCGATGAGGGCTACACCTTC.

The V gene is TRBV29-1, the J gene TRBJ1-1; TRBD1 matches 9 bases. V trimming: 4 bases; J trimming: 3 bases; junction bases outside the gene matches: 9. The CDR3 extends over 15 amino acids. Germline V gene data show CDR1 as SQVTM and CDR2 as ANQGSEA. For the CDR3, the DNA is TGCAGCGTTGCCCGGGGGGACAGGGACCACACTGAAGCTTTCTTT. This encodes CSVARGDRDHTEAFF.

J is TRBJ1-1 and V is TRBV30; D ambiguous. The CDR3 consists of 13 residues. Germline V gives CDR1 GTSNPN, CDR2 SVGIG (reference sequence). Deletions cut 2 bases from V and 4 bases from J, with 11 bases between. The CDR3 DNA follows: TGTGCCTGGAGTTCCCGACATTTCACTGAAGCTTTCTTT. Its translation: CAWSSRHFTEAFF.

The chain employs TRBV7-9 and TRBJ1-3; D gene ambiguous. Germline CDR1 reads SEHNR; CDR2 reads FQNEAQ (reference sequence). V shed 5 bases and J shed 0 bases, with 8 bases lying between them. The CDR3 consists of 14 residues. CDR3: CASSLQNSGNTIYF. The CDR3 region has the DNA TGTGCCAGCAGCCTCCAGAACTCTGGAAACACCATATATTTT. The full variable domain, in which reference TRBV7-9 and TRBJ1-3 provide the parts outside the CDR3, is DTGVSQNPRHKITKRGQNVTFRCDPISEHNRLYWYRQTLGQGPEFLTYFQNEAQLEKSRLLSDRFSAERPKGSFSTLEIQRTEQGDSAMYLCASSLQNSGNTIYFGEGSWLTVV.

A word on this clone: This specimen includes other DNA sequences encoding the same CDR3. CDR3: CASSIRRDGYTF. The CDR3, as DNA: TGTGCCAGTAGTATTAGACGGGATGGCTACACCTTC. This rearrangement joins TRBV19 to TRBJ1-2; D not certain. The CDR3 runs 12 residues. From germline, CDR1 is LNHDA and CDR2 SQIVND (reference sequence). The V and J ends lost 3 bases and 6 bases respectively, with 8 bases between them.

This clone was found once. This chain links TRBV3-1 (or the pseudogene TRBV3-2) with TRBJ1-1, with D perhaps matching TRBD1 (6 bases). The germline gives CDR1 LGHDT, CDR2 YNNKEL (reference sequence). The CDR3 is 16 residues long. Trimming left V 5 bases short and J 5 bases short, with 21 bases between. The CDR3 region has the DNA TGTGCCAGCAGCTTCCCAGGGGTCTTGGGTCGAACTGAAGCTTTCTTT. This encodes CASSFPGVLGRTEAFF.

V gene TRBV27 combines with J gene TRBJ2-1, with TRBD1 matching 8 bases. The V gene end was trimmed by 7 bases and the J gene end by 7 bases; junction bases not matched to a gene: 6. There are 13 residues in the CDR3. The germline V gene has CDR1 MNHEY and CDR2 SMNVEV (reference sequence). CDR3 in DNA: TGTGCCAGCACATTCGGACAGGGAAATGAGCAGTTCTTC. This encodes CASTFGQGNEQFF.

The genes are TRBV18 and TRBJ1-2; D possibly corresponds to TRBD1 (6 bases). Trimming removed 2 bases from V and 8 bases from J, with 15 bases in between. Per the germline V gene, CDR1 is KGHSH and CDR2 is LQKENI. The CDR3 is 14 residues long. The CDR3 DNA is TGTGCCAGCTCACCAGAGACAGGCCTATTCGGCTACACCTTC. This encodes CASSPETGLFGYTF.

For the CDR3, the DNA is TGTGCCAGCAGCCCTCTCGGGGGGGATAACACTGAAGCTTTCTTT. This codes for CASSPLGGDNTEAFF. The chain combines TRBV4-2 with TRBJ1-1, with a tentative D call TRBD1 (5 bases). V lost 4 bases and J 2 bases, leaving 14 bases between the germline ends. Per the germline V gene, CDR1 is LGHNA and CDR2 is YNFKEQ. The CDR3 contains 15 residues.

The gene calls are TRBV24-1 and TRBJ1-1; TRBD1 agrees at 11 bases. Germline CDR1 is KGHDR and CDR2 is SFDVKD. Unmatched junction bases numbered 12, after V lost 8 bases and J lost 5 bases. The CDR3 loop spans 16 amino acids. CDR3 bases: TGTGCCACCAAACACGGACAGGGGGCGCAGGGGACTGAAGCTTTCTTT. Translating it yields CATKHGQGAQGTEAFF.

V usage is TRBV11-1 and J usage is TRBJ1-6, with a possible D match to TRBD1 (5 bases). Germline V CDR1 and CDR2: SGHAT, FQDESV (reference sequence). V was pared by 1 base and J by 8 bases, with 12 bases between. There are 15 residues in the CDR3. The CDR3 protein is CASSLEGKRDSPLHF. The CDR3 region has the DNA TGTGCCAGCAGCTTAGAGGGGAAAAGGGATTCACCCCTCCACTTT.

CDR3 in amino acids: CATSDSTRGRGYTF. The CDR3 nucleotides read TGTGCCACCAGTGATTCAACCAGGGGGCGAGGCTACACCTTC. The chain is built from TRBV24-1 and TRBJ1-2; 8 nucleotides line up with TRBD1. The CDR3 is 14 residues long. Trimming cost V 2 bases and J 8 bases; bases outside gene matches: 6. The V gene's germline CDR1 is KGHDR and CDR2 SFDVKD.

The chain combines TRBV19 with TRBJ1-2, with 8 bases aligning to TRBD1. J was trimmed by 0 bases and V by 5 bases; bases with no gene match: 8. The germline CDR1 and CDR2 sequences are LNHDA and SQIVND (reference sequence). The CDR3 sequence is 16 residues long. CDR3 in amino acids: CASSRDAGGTNYGYTF. In nucleotides, the CDR3 is TGTGCCAGTAGTCGAGATGCAGGGGGCACTAACTATGGCTACACCTTC.

The chain is built from TRBV18 and TRBJ1-2; the match to TRBD1 covers 8 bases. CDR1 is KGHSH and CDR2 is LQKENI in the germline V gene. The length of the CDR3 is 13 residues. V lost 3 bases to trimming and J lost 4 bases; unmatched junction nucleotides: 1. The CDR3 nucleotides are TGTGCCAGCTCACCCGACAGGGGCTATGGCTACACCTTC. It codes for CASSPDRGYGYTF.